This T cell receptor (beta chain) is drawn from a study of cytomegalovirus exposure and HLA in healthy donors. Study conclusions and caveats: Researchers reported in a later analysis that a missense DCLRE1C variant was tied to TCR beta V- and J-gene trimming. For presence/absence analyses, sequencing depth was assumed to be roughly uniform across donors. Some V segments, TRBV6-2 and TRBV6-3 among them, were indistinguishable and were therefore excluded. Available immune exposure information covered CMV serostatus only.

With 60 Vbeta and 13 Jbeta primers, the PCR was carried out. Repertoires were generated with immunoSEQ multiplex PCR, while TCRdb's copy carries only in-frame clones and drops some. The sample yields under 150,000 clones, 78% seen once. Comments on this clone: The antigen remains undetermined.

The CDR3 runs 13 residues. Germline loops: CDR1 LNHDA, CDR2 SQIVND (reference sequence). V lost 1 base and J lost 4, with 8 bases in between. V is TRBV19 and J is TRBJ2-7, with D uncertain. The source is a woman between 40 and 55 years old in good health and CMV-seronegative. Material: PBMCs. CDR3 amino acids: CASSIGVGYEQYF. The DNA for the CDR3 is TGTGCCAGTAGTATAGGTGTCGGGTACGAGCAGTACTTC.